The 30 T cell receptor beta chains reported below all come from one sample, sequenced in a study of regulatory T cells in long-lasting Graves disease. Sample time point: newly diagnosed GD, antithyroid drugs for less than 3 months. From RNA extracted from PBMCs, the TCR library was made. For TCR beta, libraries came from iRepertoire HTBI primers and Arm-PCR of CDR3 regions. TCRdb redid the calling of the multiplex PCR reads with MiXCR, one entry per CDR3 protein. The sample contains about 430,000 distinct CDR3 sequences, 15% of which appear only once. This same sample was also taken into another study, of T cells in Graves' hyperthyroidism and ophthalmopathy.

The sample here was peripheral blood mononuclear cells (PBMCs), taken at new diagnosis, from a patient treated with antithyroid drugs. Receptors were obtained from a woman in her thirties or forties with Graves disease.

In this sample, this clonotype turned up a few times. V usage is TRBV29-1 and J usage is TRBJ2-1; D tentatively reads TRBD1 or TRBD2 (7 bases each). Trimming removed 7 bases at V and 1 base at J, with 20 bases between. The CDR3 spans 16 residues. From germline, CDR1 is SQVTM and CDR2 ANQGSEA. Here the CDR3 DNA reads TGCAGCGCCTACACCAGGGGGGGGCTATCCTACAATGAGCAGTTCTTC. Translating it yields CSAYTRGGLSYNEQFF.

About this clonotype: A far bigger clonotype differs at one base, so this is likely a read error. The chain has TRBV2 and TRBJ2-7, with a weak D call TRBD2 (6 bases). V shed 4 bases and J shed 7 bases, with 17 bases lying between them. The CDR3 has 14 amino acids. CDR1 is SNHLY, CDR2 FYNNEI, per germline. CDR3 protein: CASSGSSAYNEQYF. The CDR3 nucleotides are TGTGCCAGCAGTGGGTCTAGCGCGTACAATGAGCAGTACTTC.

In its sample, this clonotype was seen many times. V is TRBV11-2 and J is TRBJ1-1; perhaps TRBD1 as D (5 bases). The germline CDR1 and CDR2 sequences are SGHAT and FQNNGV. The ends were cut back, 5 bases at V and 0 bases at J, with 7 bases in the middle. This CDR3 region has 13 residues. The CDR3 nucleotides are TGTGCCAGCAGCCGACAGATGAACACTGAAGCTTTCTTT. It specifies CASSRQMNTEAFF.

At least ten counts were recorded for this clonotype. CDR3 nucleotides: TGTGCCAGCATTTTTTCCTCGGCTAGCGGACACAATGAGCAGTTCTTC. It specifies CASIFSSASGHNEQFF. This chain links TRBV27 with TRBJ2-1; TRBD2 aligns across 7 bases. The germline gives CDR1 MNHEY, CDR2 SMNVEV (reference sequence). The CDR3 consists of 16 residues. Trimming at V came to 7 bases and at J to 5 bases, leaving 14 bases not matched to a gene.

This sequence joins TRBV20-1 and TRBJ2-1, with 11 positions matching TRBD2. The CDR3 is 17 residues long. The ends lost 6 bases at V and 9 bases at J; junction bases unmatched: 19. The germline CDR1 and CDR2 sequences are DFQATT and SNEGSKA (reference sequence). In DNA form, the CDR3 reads TGCAGTGCCGCGGTGGCTAGCGGGAGGTATAATGGCGGTGAGCAGTTCTTC. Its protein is CSAAVASGRYNGGEQFF.

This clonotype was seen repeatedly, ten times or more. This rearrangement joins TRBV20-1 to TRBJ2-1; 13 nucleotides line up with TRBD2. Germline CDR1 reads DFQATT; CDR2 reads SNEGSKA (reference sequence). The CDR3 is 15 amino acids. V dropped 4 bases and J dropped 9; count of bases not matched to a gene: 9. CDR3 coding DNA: TGCAGTGCTACCGACGGGACTAGCGGGATTGCTGAGCAGTTCTTC. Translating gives CSATDGTSGIAEQFF.

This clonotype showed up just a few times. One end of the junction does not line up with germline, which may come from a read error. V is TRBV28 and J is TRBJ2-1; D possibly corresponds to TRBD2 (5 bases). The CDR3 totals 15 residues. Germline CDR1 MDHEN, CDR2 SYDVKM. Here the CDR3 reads CASSTSGIYINGQFF. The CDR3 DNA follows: TGTGCCAGCAGCACTAGTGGTATATATATCAATGGGCAGTTCTTC.

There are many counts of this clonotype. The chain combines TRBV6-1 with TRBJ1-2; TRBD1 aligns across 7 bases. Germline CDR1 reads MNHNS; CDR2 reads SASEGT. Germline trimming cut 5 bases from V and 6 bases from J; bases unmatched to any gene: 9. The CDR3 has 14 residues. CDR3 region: CASSPQGGFHGYTF. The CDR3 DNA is TGTGCCAGCAGTCCCCAAGGGGGCTTCCATGGCTACACCTTC.

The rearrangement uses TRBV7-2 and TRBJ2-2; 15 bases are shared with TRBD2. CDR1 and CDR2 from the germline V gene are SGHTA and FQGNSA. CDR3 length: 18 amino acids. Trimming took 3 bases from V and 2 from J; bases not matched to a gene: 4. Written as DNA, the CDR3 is TGTGCCAGCAGCTTCTGGACTAGCGGGAGGGGAAACACCGGGGAGCTGTTTTTT. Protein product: CASSFWTSGRGNTGELFF.

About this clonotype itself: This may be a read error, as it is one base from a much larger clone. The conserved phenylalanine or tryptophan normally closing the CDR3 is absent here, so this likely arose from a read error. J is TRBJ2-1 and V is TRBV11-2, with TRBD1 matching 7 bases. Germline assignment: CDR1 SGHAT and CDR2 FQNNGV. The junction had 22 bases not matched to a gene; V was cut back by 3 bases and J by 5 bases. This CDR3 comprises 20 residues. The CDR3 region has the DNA TGTGCCAGCAGCTTTAGGGCTAGGGGGCGCGAGAGTAAATTTAACAATGAGCAGTTCCTC. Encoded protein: CASSFRARGRESKFNNEQFL.

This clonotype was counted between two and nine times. The DNA of the CDR3 is TGCGCCAGCAGCCGTCCGGGACTAGAAGAGACCCAGTACTTC. Its protein is CASSRPGLEETQYF. J is TRBJ2-5 and V is TRBV4-1, with 8 nucleotides matching TRBD2. The CDR3 runs to 14 residues. Germline V gene data show CDR1 as MGHRA and CDR2 as YSYEKL. After removal of 4 bases from V and 3 bases from J, the junction contained 4 bases not matched to a gene.

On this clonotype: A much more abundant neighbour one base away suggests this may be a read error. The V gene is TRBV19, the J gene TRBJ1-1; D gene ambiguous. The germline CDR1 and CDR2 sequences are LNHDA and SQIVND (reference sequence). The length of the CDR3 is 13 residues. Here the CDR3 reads CASSADLETGAFF. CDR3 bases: TGTGCCAGTAGTGCAGACTTGGAGACTGGAGCTTTCTTT.

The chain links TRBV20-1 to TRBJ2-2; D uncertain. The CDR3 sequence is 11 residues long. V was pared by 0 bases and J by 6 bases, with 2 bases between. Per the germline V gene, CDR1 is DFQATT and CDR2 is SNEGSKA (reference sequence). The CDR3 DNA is TGCAGTGCTAGAGAATCCGGGGAGCTGTTTTTT. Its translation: CSARESGELFF.

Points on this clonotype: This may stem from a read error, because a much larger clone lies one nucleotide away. CDR3 in amino acids: CANSIDAGQYF. CDR3 bases: TGTGCCAACAGTATTGACGCGGGGCAGTACTTC. The V call is TRBV28, the J call TRBJ2-7; a weak D match, TRBD2 (5 bases). Germline V gene lookup returns CDR1 MDHEN and CDR2 SYDVKM. The CDR3 spans 11 residues.

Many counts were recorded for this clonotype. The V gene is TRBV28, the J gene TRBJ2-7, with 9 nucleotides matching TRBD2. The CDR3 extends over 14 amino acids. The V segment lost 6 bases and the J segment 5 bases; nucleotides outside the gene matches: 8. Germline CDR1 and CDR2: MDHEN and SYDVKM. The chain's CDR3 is CASSFTGTSNEQYF. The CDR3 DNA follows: TGTGCCAGCAGCTTTACCGGGACTAGCAACGAGCAGTACTTC.

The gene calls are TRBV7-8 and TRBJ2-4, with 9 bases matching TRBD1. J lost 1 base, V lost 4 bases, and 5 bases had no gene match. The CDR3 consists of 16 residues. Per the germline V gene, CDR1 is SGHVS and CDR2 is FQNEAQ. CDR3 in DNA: TGTGCCAGCAGCTCATGGGACAGGGAGGCCAAAAACATTCAGTACTTC. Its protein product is CASSSWDREAKNIQYF.

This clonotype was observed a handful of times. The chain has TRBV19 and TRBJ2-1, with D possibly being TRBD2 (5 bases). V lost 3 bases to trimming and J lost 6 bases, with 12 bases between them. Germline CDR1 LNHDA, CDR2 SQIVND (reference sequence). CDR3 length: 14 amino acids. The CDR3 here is CASSIGLTSNEQFF. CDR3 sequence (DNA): TGTGCCAGTAGTATTGGTCTAACTAGCAATGAGCAGTTCTTC.

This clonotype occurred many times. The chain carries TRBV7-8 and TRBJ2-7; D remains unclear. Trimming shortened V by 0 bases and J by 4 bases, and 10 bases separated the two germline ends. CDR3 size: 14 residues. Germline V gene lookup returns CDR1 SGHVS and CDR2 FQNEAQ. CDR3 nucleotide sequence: TGTGCCAGCAGCTTAGCTCAAGTGGTGTACGAGCAGTACTTC. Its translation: CASSLAQVVYEQYF.

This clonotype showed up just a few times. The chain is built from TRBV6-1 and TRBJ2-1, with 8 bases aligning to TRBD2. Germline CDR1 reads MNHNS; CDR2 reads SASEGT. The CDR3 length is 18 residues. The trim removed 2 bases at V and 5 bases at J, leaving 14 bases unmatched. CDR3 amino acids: CASSESLRRSGGNNEQFF. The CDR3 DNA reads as TGTGCCAGCAGTGAATCCCTTCGTAGAAGCGGGGGAAACAATGAGCAGTTCTTC.

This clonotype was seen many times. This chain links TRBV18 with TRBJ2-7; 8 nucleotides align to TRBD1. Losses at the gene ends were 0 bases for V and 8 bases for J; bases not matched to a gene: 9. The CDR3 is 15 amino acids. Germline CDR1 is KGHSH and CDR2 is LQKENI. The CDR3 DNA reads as TGTGCCAGCTCACCACCGATGGGGCAGGGGGCTCAGCAGTACTTC. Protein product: CASSPPMGQGAQQYF.

CDR3 nucleotide sequence: TGCGCCAGCAGCGGAACTAGCGACGAGCAGTACTTC. Amino acid sequence: CASSGTSDEQYF. The rearrangement links TRBV5-1 to TRBJ2-7; 7 positions match TRBD2. With 4 bases clipped from V and 5 bases from J, the junction kept 3 bases outside the gene matches. This CDR3 comprises 12 residues. Per the germline V gene, CDR1 is SGHRS and CDR2 is YFSETQ.

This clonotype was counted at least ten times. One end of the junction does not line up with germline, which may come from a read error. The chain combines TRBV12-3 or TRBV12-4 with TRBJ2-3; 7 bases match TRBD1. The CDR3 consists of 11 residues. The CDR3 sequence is CASSGTATQYF. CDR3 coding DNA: TGTGCCAGCAGTGGGACAGCTACGCAGTATTTT.

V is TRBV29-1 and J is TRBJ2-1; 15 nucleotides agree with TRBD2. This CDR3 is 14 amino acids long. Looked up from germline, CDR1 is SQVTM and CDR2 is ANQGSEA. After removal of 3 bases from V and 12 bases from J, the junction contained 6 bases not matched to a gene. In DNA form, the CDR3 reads TGCAGCGTTGATAGGACTAGCGGGAGGGCCGGGCAGTTCTTC. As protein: CSVDRTSGRAGQFF.

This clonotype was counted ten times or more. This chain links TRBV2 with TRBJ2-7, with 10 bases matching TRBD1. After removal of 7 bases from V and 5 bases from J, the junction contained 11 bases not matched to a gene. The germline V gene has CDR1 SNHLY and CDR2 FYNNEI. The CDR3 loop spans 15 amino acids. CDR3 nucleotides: TGTGCCAGCACCCTACTGGGACAGGGGACAAACGAGCAGTACTTC. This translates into CASTLLGQGTNEQYF.

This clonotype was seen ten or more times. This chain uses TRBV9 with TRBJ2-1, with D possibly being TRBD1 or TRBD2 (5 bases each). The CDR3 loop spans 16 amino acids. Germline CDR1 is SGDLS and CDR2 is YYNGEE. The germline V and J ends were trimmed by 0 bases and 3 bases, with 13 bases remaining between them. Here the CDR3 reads CASSVGGGRSYNEQFF. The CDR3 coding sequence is TGTGCCAGCAGCGTAGGGGGCGGGCGCAGCTACAATGAGCAGTTCTTC.

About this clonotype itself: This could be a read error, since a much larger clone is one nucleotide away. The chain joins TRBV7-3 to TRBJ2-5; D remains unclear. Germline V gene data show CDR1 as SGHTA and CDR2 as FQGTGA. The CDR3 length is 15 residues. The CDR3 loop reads CASSSTADPQETRYF. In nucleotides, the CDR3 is TGTGCCAGCAGCTCAACCGCGGACCCCCAAGAGACCCGGTACTTC.

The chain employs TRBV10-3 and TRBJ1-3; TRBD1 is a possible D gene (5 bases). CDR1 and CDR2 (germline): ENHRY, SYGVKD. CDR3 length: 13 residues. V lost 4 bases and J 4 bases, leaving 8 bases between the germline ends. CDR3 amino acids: CAISGGSGNTIYF. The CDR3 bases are TGTGCCATCAGTGGGGGGTCCGGAAACACCATATATTTT.

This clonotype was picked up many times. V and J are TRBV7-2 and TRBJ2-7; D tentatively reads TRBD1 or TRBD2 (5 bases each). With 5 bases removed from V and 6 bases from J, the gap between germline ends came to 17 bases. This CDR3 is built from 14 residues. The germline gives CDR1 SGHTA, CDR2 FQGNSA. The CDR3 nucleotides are TGTGCCAGCAGCCAGCCGGGGCCAGCTTTCGAGCAGTACTTC. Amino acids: CASSQPGPAFEQYF.

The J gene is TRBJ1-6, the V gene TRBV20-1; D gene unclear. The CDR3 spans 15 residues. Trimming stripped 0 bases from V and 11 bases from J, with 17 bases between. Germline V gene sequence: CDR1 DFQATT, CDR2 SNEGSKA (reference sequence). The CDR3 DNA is TGCAGTGCTAGAGATAATTACGAGGGAACGGCACCCCTCCACTTT. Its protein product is CSARDNYEGTAPLHF.

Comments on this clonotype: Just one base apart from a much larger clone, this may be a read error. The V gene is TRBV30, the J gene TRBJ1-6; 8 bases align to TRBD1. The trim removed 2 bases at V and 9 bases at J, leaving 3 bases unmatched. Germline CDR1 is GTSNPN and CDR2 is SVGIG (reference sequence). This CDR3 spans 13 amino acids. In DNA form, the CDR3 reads TGTGCCTGGAGTCTGGACAGGGCTTCACCCCTCCACTTT. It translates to CAWSLDRASPLHF.